This section outlines one TCR beta chain sequence together with its context. This record comes from a study of blood T cell repertoires in COVID-19. Clones were read by immunoSEQ multiplex PCR, and TCRdb kept only the in-frame ones, dropping some. The table has 70,000 to 90,000 clones, 75% to 90% seen once. The TCR was taken from a woman between 45 and 65 years old with acute COVID-19. Specimen: PBMCs or T cells enriched from blood (not recorded which).

The CDR3 bases are TGTGCCAGCAGCTTGAGGGGTACAGGGGATTCACCCCTCCACTTT. This codes for CASSLRGTGDSPLHF. This chain joins TRBV5-6 and TRBJ1-6; 7 bases map to TRBD1. This CDR3 has 15 amino acids. In germline, CDR1 is SGHDT, CDR2 YYEEEE. After removal of 1 base from V and 8 bases from J, the junction contained 6 bases not matched to a gene.